Listed here are 31 T cell receptor beta chains from one sample, sequenced in a study of beta chain features in type 1 diabetes. Regarding the study as a whole: TCRB CDR3s from Type 1 diabetes patients were moderately but significantly shorter in all four CD4+ subsets.

These TCRs' antigens remain unknown. Reverse transcribing all isolated RNA meant expressed TCRB transcripts were sequenced. The table came from immunoSEQ multiplex PCR; TCRdb's copy has only in-frame clones and leaves some out. The sample has approximately 100,000 clones, 25% to 35% seen once. The sequenced sample was central memory CD4+ T cells from blood. Source of these receptors: a young woman with type 1 diabetes.

This clone came up a few times. This chain joins TRBV18 and TRBJ2-1; 8 bases are shared with TRBD1. CDR1 KGHSH and CDR2 LQKENI come from the germline V gene. This CDR3 is built from 12 residues. V shed 6 bases, J shed 10 bases, and the junction held 5 bases outside the gene matches. The CDR3 nucleotides read TGTGCCAGCTCGTCGGACAGGGTAGAGCAGTTCTTC. Translated, it gives CASSSDRVEQFF.

This clone turned up a few times. As DNA, the CDR3 is TGTGCCAGTAGTCCCGGGACTAGCGGGAGTTCTACGCAGTATTTT. As protein: CASSPGTSGSSTQYF. The chain couples TRBV19 to TRBJ2-3; TRBD2 matches 14 bases. CDR1 is LNHDA and CDR2 is SQIVND in the germline V gene (reference sequence). Germline trimming cut 5 bases from V and 8 bases from J; bases unmatched to any gene: 6. The CDR3 consists of 15 residues.

This clone was counted between two and nine times. The chain carries TRBV10-3 and TRBJ2-1, with 10 positions matching TRBD1. The CDR3 consists of 15 residues. V trimming: 4 bases; J trimming: 6 bases; junction bases outside the gene matches: 6. Looked up from germline, CDR1 is ENHRY and CDR2 is SYGVKD. The CDR3 here is CAISVGTGVSNEQFF. Here the CDR3 DNA reads TGTGCCATCAGTGTTGGGACAGGGGTCAGCAATGAGCAGTTCTTC.

The chain employs TRBV10-3 and TRBJ2-7; 7 bases match TRBD2. Germline CDR1 and CDR2: ENHRY and SYGVKD. The CDR3 totals 14 residues. V was clipped by 0 bases and J by 4 bases; unmatched bases: 3. In nucleotides, the CDR3 is TGTGCCATCAGTGAGTCGACGGGGGGATACGAGCAGTACTTC. As protein: CAISESTGGYEQYF.

This clone has just one count. The gene calls are TRBV7-8 and TRBJ2-7; D is possibly TRBD2 (7 bases). The germline V gene has CDR1 SGHVS and CDR2 FQNEAQ. V was cut by 5 bases and J by 2 bases, with 22 bases left in between. The CDR3 spans 17 residues. CDR3 loop: CASSELRGGVVTYEQYF. The CDR3 nucleotides read TGTGCCAGCAGCGAACTTAGGGGGGGGGTCGTAACCTACGAGCAGTACTTC.

V usage is TRBV28 and J usage is TRBJ2-1; maybe TRBD2 (5 bases). Germline lookup yields CDR1 MDHEN and CDR2 SYDVKM. The CDR3 is made up of 14 amino acids. Trimming removed 2 bases from V and 8 bases from J, with 13 bases in between. CDR3 DNA: TGTGCCAGCAGTTTAAGGAGGTATACAGATGAGCAGTTCTTC. Residues: CASSLRRYTDEQFF.

V usage is TRBV19 and J usage is TRBJ2-5; D may be TRBD2 (7 bases). The germline V gene has CDR1 LNHDA and CDR2 SQIVND (reference sequence). V lost 3 bases, J lost 5 bases, and 16 bases lay in between. The CDR3 covers 15 residues. The CDR3 protein is CASSIGGAGGETQYF. The CDR3 bases are TGTGCCAGTAGTATTGGGGGGGCCGGTGGGGAGACCCAGTACTTC.

There are many counts of this clone. In DNA, the CDR3 is TGTGCCAGCAGTCGCCCCGGGGGTCTGGGGCAGCCCCAGCATTTT. Translated, it gives CASSRPGGLGQPQHF. The chain recombines TRBV6-6 with TRBJ1-5; tentative D call: TRBD1 (5 bases). V shed 5 bases and J shed 7 bases, with 18 bases lying between them. The length of the CDR3 is 15 residues. Germline V gene lookup returns CDR1 MNHNY and CDR2 SVGAGI (reference sequence).

The V call is TRBV25-1, the J call TRBJ1-2, with 7 bases identical to TRBD1. The CDR3 is 13 amino acids. CDR1 and CDR2 from the germline V gene are MGHDK and SYGVNS. V lost 6 bases to trimming and J lost 8 bases; unmatched junction nucleotides: 9. CDR3 sequence: CASREGAIEGYTF. The CDR3 region has the DNA TGTGCCAGCAGGGAGGGGGCGATTGAGGGCTACACCTTC.

The rearrangement joins TRBV19 to TRBJ2-3; the match to TRBD2 covers 10 bases. The germline V gene has CDR1 LNHDA and CDR2 SQIVND (reference sequence). The CDR3 loop spans 14 amino acids. Trimming took 6 bases from V and 2 from J; bases not matched to a gene: 2. CDR3 amino acids: CASRTSGLTDTQYF. The CDR3 nucleotides read TGTGCCAGTAGGACTAGCGGGCTCACAGATACGCAGTATTTT.

This clone was observed a handful of times. The chain is built from TRBV2 and TRBJ1-3; 7 nucleotides line up with TRBD1. The junction had 6 bases not matched to a gene; V was cut back by 6 bases and J by 1 base. The CDR3 length is 15 residues. Germline loops: CDR1 SNHLY, CDR2 FYNNEI. The CDR3 spells CASSVSGQSGNTIYF. As DNA, the CDR3 is TGTGCCAGCAGCGTGTCGGGACAGTCTGGAAACACCATATATTTT.

The chain links TRBV25-1 to TRBJ2-7; TRBD2 matches 11 bases. The CDR3 has 16 amino acids. The germline CDR1 and CDR2 sequences are MGHDK and SYGVNS. The trim removed 4 bases at V and 0 bases at J, leaving 5 bases unmatched. CDR3 sequence: CASSAGLAAPSYEQYF. Written as DNA, the CDR3 is TGTGCCAGCAGTGCGGGACTAGCGGCCCCCTCCTACGAGCAGTACTTC.

The table lists this clone with a few counts. V usage is TRBV29-1 and J usage is TRBJ2-3; 7 bases are shared with TRBD2. The J segment lost 3 bases and the V segment lost 4 bases, leaving 4 bases of the junction unmatched. In germline, CDR1 is SQVTM, CDR2 ANQGSEA. The CDR3 is made up of 13 amino acids. CDR3 bases: TGCAGCGTTGTACCAGCGGGGACAGATACGCAGTATTTT. Translating it yields CSVVPAGTDTQYF.

The sample holds one count of this clone. The rearrangement links TRBV2 to TRBJ2-3; 15 bases fit TRBD2. Trimming cost V 8 bases and J 9 bases; bases outside gene matches: 24. This CDR3 has 20 residues. In germline, CDR1 is SNHLY, CDR2 FYNNEI. CDR3 residues: CASSNQPGLAGGTPPWTQYF. The CDR3, as DNA: TGTGCCAGCTCTAACCAACCGGGACTAGCGGGAGGAACCCCCCCCTGGACGCAGTATTTT.

This clone appeared once. V is TRBV7-2 and J is TRBJ1-4, with TRBD1 as a possible D gene (6 bases). The CDR3 runs 18 residues. The ends were cut back, 5 bases at V and 4 bases at J, with 23 bases in the middle. CDR1 is SGHTA and CDR2 is FQGNSA in the germline V gene. The CDR3: CASSRNTRGGAINEKLFF. The CDR3 DNA reads as TGTGCCAGCAGCCGTAATACAAGGGGGGGCGCGATTAATGAAAAACTGTTTTTT.

V is TRBV28 and J is TRBJ2-2; D is ambiguous. The CDR3 is 12 amino acids. Trimming stripped 3 bases from V and 8 bases from J, with 7 bases between. Germline CDR1 reads MDHEN; CDR2 reads SYDVKM. The CDR3 bases are TGTGCCAGCAGTTTTGGGCAGGGGGAGCTGTTTTTT. Translation: CASSFGQGELFF.

This clone was recorded a few times. One end of the junction fails to match germline, which may point to a read error. CDR3 amino acids: CASSPELGSAF. CDR3 in DNA: TGTGCCAGCAGCCCAGAGCTAGGATCTGCCTTC. The rearrangement uses TRBV7-9 and TRBJ1-2; D gene unclear. Germline CDR1 reads SEHNR; CDR2 reads FQNEAQ (reference sequence). The CDR3 length is 11 residues.

The chain joins TRBV7-2 to TRBJ2-5, with D maybe TRBD1 (5 bases). Germline CDR1 reads SGHTA; CDR2 reads FQGNSA. V was clipped by 3 bases and J by 2 bases, with 10 bases between them. The CDR3 loop spans 14 amino acids. The CDR3 DNA follows: TGTGCCAGCAGCTTTGGGGCGGATCAAGAGACCCAGTACTTC. Translating gives CASSFGADQETQYF.

The chain recombines TRBV6-1 with TRBJ1-5; 11 positions match TRBD1. After removal of 7 bases from V and 6 bases from J, the junction contained 5 bases not matched to a gene. CDR1 is MNHNS and CDR2 is SASEGT in the germline V gene. The CDR3 is 14 residues long. The DNA for the CDR3 is TGTGCCAGCAATCAGGACAGGGGGCCTCAGCCCCAGCATTTT. Translation: CASNQDRGPQPQHF.

V usage is TRBV15 and J usage is TRBJ2-1; weak D call: TRBD2 (6 bases). CDR3 length: 16 residues. CDR1 and CDR2 (germline): LNHNV, YYDKDF (reference sequence). Trimming pared 10 bases from V and 5 bases from J, leaving 24 bases between. The CDR3 region is CASRLRTNIFNNEQFF. In DNA, the CDR3 is TGTGCCAGCCGACTCAGGACTAACATCTTCAACAATGAGCAGTTCTTC.

V is TRBV5-4 and J is TRBJ2-3; 7 nucleotides agree with TRBD1. Unmatched junction bases numbered 8, after V lost 2 bases and J lost 2 bases. The length of the CDR3 is 16 residues. The germline V gene has CDR1 SGHNT and CDR2 YYREEE (reference sequence). The CDR3 reads CASSLFDRELTDTQYF. CDR3 DNA: TGTGCCAGCAGCTTATTCGACAGGGAGCTCACAGATACGCAGTATTTT.

The rearrangement links TRBV11-3 to TRBJ2-1, with 9 bases identical to TRBD2. J gave up 7 bases and V 2 bases, and 6 bases lay outside the gene matches. The length of the CDR3 is 15 residues. Germline V gene data show CDR1 as SGHNT and CDR2 as YENEEA. In DNA form, the CDR3 reads TGTGCCAGCAGCTTACATAGCGGGAGCGGGAATGAGCAGTTCTTC. Its translation: CASSLHSGSGNEQFF.

The J gene is TRBJ1-5, the V gene TRBV6-1; no clear D gene. V shed 6 bases and J shed 7 bases, with 10 bases lying between them. This CDR3 is 12 amino acids long. Germline V gives CDR1 MNHNS, CDR2 SASEGT. The CDR3 region has the DNA TGTGCCAGCAGATCGAGGGAACAGCCCCAGCATTTT. Encoded protein: CASRSREQPQHF.

Only a few counts were recorded for this clone. This chain uses TRBV19 with TRBJ1-2; D gene unclear. V lost 7 bases to trimming and J lost 2 bases, with 17 bases between them. The germline V gene encodes CDR1 LNHDA and CDR2 SQIVND (reference sequence). The CDR3 length is 15 residues. CDR3 coding DNA: TGTGCCAGTAACCCCCGGGGTTCTGGGAACTATGGCTACACCTTC. This sequence encodes CASNPRGSGNYGYTF.

In its sample, this clone was seen a few times. The chain is built from TRBV5-1 and TRBJ2-6; D may be TRBD1 (5 bases). CDR1 is SGHRS and CDR2 is YFSETQ in the germline V gene. V lost 4 bases, J lost 0 bases, and 17 bases lay in between. The CDR3 contains 18 residues. The DNA of the CDR3 is TGCGCCAGCAGCCCTACTACCGACAGCTACTCTGGGGCCAACGTCCTGACTTTC. Amino acids: CASSPTTDSYSGANVLTF.

This clone occurred a few times. The chain employs TRBV6-5 and TRBJ2-3; TRBD2 agrees at 10 bases. CDR1 MNHEY and CDR2 SVGAGI come from the germline V gene. The trim removed 7 bases at V and 6 bases at J, leaving 7 bases unmatched. This CDR3 has 14 amino acids. CDR3 region: CASTLLAGLDTQYF. DNA for the CDR3: TGTGCCAGCACTTTACTAGCGGGATTGGATACGCAGTATTTT.

V and J are TRBV5-1 and TRBJ2-1, with 14 nucleotides matching TRBD2. CDR1 and CDR2 (germline): SGHRS, YFSETQ. The CDR3 is made up of 18 amino acids. V lost 4 bases to trimming and J lost 0 bases; unmatched junction nucleotides: 6. The CDR3 reads CASSDPGTSGSSYNEQFF. The CDR3 nucleotides read TGCGCCAGCAGCGACCCAGGGACTAGCGGGAGCTCCTACAATGAGCAGTTCTTC.

This chain links TRBV6-5 with TRBJ2-1, with a tentative D call TRBD2 (6 bases). Trimming took 5 bases from V and 2 from J, leaving 10 bases between them. The CDR3 consists of 14 residues. Germline CDR1 MNHEY, CDR2 SVGAGI. This CDR3 reads CASSRLETYNEQFF. The DNA of the CDR3 is TGTGCCAGCAGTAGACTAGAAACCTACAATGAGCAGTTCTTC.

This clone came up a few times. The chain combines TRBV6-6 with TRBJ1-1; D call uncertain. The CDR3 spans 14 residues. The germline V gene has CDR1 MNHNY and CDR2 SVGAGI (reference sequence). Trimming left V 4 bases short and J 1 base short, with 10 bases between. CDR3 sequence reads: CASSSPQQNTEAFF. The CDR3 nucleotides read TGTGCCAGCAGTTCCCCCCAACAGAACACTGAAGCTTTCTTT.

This sequence joins TRBV7-9 and TRBJ1-3; 9 bases fit TRBD1. The CDR3 covers 15 residues. J gave up 2 bases and V 4 bases, and 3 bases lay outside the gene matches. Per germline, CDR1 SEHNR and CDR2 FQNEAQ (reference sequence). This CDR3 is CASSSGTGPGNTIYF. CDR3 nucleotide sequence: TGTGCCAGCAGCTCCGGGACAGGGCCTGGAAACACCATATATTTT.

There are a few counts of this clone. The CDR3 spells CAWNKGTSAYEQYF. For the CDR3, the DNA is TGTGCCTGGAATAAGGGGACATCGGCCTACGAGCAGTACTTC. This chain uses TRBV30 with TRBJ2-7; weak D call: TRBD1 (6 bases). The CDR3 spans 14 residues. In germline, CDR1 is GTSNPN, CDR2 SVGIG (reference sequence). Between the trimmed V and J ends, which lost 4 bases and 2 bases, there was a span of 15 bases.